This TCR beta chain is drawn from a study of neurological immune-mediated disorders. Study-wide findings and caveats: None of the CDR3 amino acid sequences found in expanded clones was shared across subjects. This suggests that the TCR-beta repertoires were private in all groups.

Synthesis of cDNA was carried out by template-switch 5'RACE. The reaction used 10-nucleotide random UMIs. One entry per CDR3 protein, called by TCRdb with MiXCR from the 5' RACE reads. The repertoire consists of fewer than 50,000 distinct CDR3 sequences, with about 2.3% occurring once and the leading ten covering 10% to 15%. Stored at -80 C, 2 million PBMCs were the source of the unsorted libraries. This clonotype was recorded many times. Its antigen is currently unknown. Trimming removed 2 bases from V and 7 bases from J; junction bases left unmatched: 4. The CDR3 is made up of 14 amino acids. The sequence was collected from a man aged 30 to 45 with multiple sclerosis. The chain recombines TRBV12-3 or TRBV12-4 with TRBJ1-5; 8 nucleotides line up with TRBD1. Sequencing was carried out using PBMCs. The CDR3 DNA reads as TGTGCCAGCAGTTTAAAACAGGGGGGCCAGCCCCAGCATTTT. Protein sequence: CASSLKQGGQPQHF.